This T cell receptor (beta chain) was identified in a study of T cell clones after liver transplantation. For the study at large: A pre-transplant mixed lymphocyte reaction with TCRbeta sequencing defined graft-donor-reactive clones followed in post-transplant blood.

The CDR3 has 15 amino acids. From germline, CDR1 is MNHNS and CDR2 SASEGT. Between the trimmed V and J ends, which lost 0 bases and 2 bases, there was a span of 10 bases. Sequenced by immunoSEQ multiplex PCR; TCRdb stores in-frame clones only, minus some. The sample gives around 110,000 clones, approximately 90% of which show up once; about 0.8% is in the top ten. The sequence derives from a human patient who received a liver transplant. The graft donor may account for some of the T cells. This chain joins TRBV6-1 and TRBJ1-2; D gene ambiguous. The material sequenced was CD4+ T cells from blood, taken 12 months after liver transplant. As DNA, the CDR3 is TGTGCCAGCAGTGAAGCAGTGACTTACAACTATGGCTACACCTTC. Residues: CASSEAVTYNYGYTF.